These 20 T cell receptor beta chains were all obtained from the same sample, sequenced in a study of identical twins. From the 5' RACE reads, TCRdb called clonotypes with MiXCR, one entry per CDR3 protein. The data show more than 400,000 distinct CDR3 sequences, approximately 16% seen once. The data also belong to a second study, concerning yellow fever vaccine responses in identical twins.

The sample consisted of CD4+ T cells sorted from blood. The receptors come from a woman aged 18 to 35 in good health.

This rearrangement joins TRBV12-3 or TRBV12-4 to TRBJ2-5, with TRBD2 matching over 9 bases. Trimming took 2 bases from V and 5 from J; bases not matched to a gene: 6. The CDR3 consists of 15 residues. CDR3 DNA sequence: TGTGCCAGCAGTTTATTAGCGGGAGTGAGGGAGACCCAGTACTTC. Protein sequence: CASSLLAGVRETQYF.

V usage is TRBV20-1 and J usage is TRBJ1-2; perhaps TRBD1 as D (5 bases). Trimming left V 1 base short and J 4 bases short, with 13 bases between. CDR1 is DFQATT, CDR2 SNEGSKA, per germline (reference sequence). The CDR3 contains 14 residues. Here the CDR3 DNA reads TGCAGTGCTAGAGGGCCCCCGACAGCCTATGGCTACACCTTC. Translation gives CSARGPPTAYGYTF.

This chain links TRBV20-1 with TRBJ2-1; TRBD2 matches at 13 bases. The V and J ends lost 5 bases and 7 bases, in that order; junction bases with no gene match: 11. CDR1 is DFQATT, CDR2 SNEGSKA, per germline (reference sequence). This CDR3 has 16 amino acids. The CDR3 sequence is CSAETLAGGPRNEQFF. The DNA of the CDR3 is TGCAGTGCTGAAACACTAGCGGGAGGGCCGCGGAATGAGCAGTTCTTC.

This sequence joins TRBV10-3 and TRBJ2-3; D call uncertain. V was pared by 2 bases and J by 0 bases, with 12 bases between. The CDR3 spans 16 residues. Germline assignment: CDR1 ENHRY and CDR2 SYGVKD. In DNA form, the CDR3 reads TGTGCCATCAGTGAGAACCGAATCTCAAGCACAGATACGCAGTATTTT. Encoded protein: CAISENRISSTDTQYF.

This clonotype was picked up a small number of times. V gene TRBV19 combines with J gene TRBJ2-1, with D maybe TRBD2 (7 bases). V lost 2 bases and J lost 2, with 16 bases in between. The CDR3 extends over 17 amino acids. Germline V gives CDR1 LNHDA, CDR2 SQIVND (reference sequence). CDR3 protein: CASSIKGGGQAYNEQFF. CDR3 bases: TGTGCCAGTAGTATAAAGGGAGGGGGGCAGGCCTACAATGAGCAGTTCTTC.

Details on this clonotype: Just one base apart from a much larger clone, this may be a read error. V usage is TRBV11-3 and J usage is TRBJ2-1; the match to TRBD2 covers 14 bases. Unmatched junction bases numbered 2, after V lost 5 bases and J lost 5 bases. The length of the CDR3 is 15 residues. The germline gives CDR1 SGHNT, CDR2 YENEEA. CDR3 bases: TGTGCCAGCAGCGCGACTAGCGGGAGGGACAATGAGCAGTTCTTC. Its protein product is CASSATSGRDNEQFF.

This clonotype was found a few times. The CDR3 DNA is TGTGCCAGCAGCTTAGGGACAGGGAGTTGGGAGACCCAGTACTTC. Amino acid sequence: CASSLGTGSWETQYF. This rearrangement joins TRBV7-3 to TRBJ2-5, with 9 nucleotides matching TRBD1. This CDR3 comprises 15 residues. J was trimmed by 5 bases and V by 2 bases; bases with no gene match: 6. Per germline, CDR1 SGHTA and CDR2 FQGTGA.

This chain's CDR3 is CASSPGSKDTQYF. In DNA, the CDR3 is TGTGCCAGCAGCCCCGGGAGTAAAGATACGCAGTATTTT. This rearrangement joins TRBV7-3 to TRBJ2-3; a possible D gene is TRBD2 (6 bases). Deletions cut 5 bases from V and 5 bases from J, with 11 bases between. Germline lookup yields CDR1 SGHTA and CDR2 FQGTGA. CDR3 size: 13 residues.

In this sample, this clonotype turned up a few times. With a much larger clone just one base away, this may be a read error. V and J are TRBV25-1 and TRBJ1-5; D gene uncertain. The CDR3 extends over 12 amino acids. Germline V gene data show CDR1 as MGHDK and CDR2 as SYGVNS. V was clipped by 6 bases and J by 2 bases, with 5 bases between them. CDR3 coding DNA: TGTGCCAGCAGGTTTGGCAATCAGCCCCAGCATTTT. Its protein product is CASRFGNQPQHF.

This clonotype was found many times. The J gene is TRBJ2-7, the V gene TRBV12-3 or TRBV12-4; TRBD2 aligns across 7 bases. Unmatched junction bases numbered 6, after V lost 1 base and J lost 6 bases. The CDR3 runs 14 residues. This CDR3 is CASSLGEGTGEQYF. The CDR3 nucleotides are TGTGCCAGCAGTTTAGGGGAGGGGACCGGCGAGCAGTACTTC.

This clonotype was picked up a small number of times. CDR3 DNA: TGCGCCAGCAGCCAGCACAGGGGTTGGGGCCAAGAGACCCAGTACTTC. This sequence encodes CASSQHRGWGQETQYF. The gene calls are TRBV4-1 and TRBJ2-5; 7 bases line up with TRBD1. The CDR3 length is 16 residues. The V and J ends lost 3 bases and 1 base, in that order; junction bases with no gene match: 8. Germline assignment: CDR1 MGHRA and CDR2 YSYEKL.

This clonotype was detected a few times. This rearrangement joins TRBV29-1 to TRBJ2-1, with D unclear. CDR1 SQVTM and CDR2 ANQGSEA come from the germline V gene. The CDR3 length is 14 residues. The V gene lost 3 bases and the J gene lost 6 bases, with 15 bases spanning the gap. CDR3: CSVDPSLPTNEQFF. CDR3 nucleotides: TGCAGCGTTGACCCAAGTCTCCCCACCAATGAGCAGTTCTTC.

This clonotype has at least ten counts. The rearrangement links TRBV12-3 or TRBV12-4 to TRBJ1-1; D not certain. This CDR3 is 13 amino acids long. The germline V and J ends were trimmed by 7 bases and 1 base, with 10 bases remaining between them. CDR3 sequence: CASIPDPNTEAFF. In DNA form, the CDR3 reads TGTGCCAGCATCCCGGACCCGAACACTGAAGCTTTCTTT.

As regards this clonotype: At one end, the junction sequence differs from germline, possibly due to a read error. The chain carries TRBV3-1 and TRBJ2-5; no definite D call. CDR1 is LGHDT and CDR2 is YNNKEL in the germline V gene (reference sequence). The CDR3 loop spans 14 amino acids. CDR3: CASSARQLQQTQYF. CDR3 bases: TGTGCCAGCAGCGCGAGGCAGCTCCAACAGACCCAGTACTTC.

In this sample, this clonotype turned up a few times. The chain combines TRBV5-1 with TRBJ1-1; D possibly corresponds to TRBD1 (6 bases). The germline V gene encodes CDR1 SGHRS and CDR2 YFSETQ. V was cut by 4 bases and J by 7 bases, with 20 bases left in between. The length of the CDR3 is 15 residues. The CDR3 sequence: CASSPNRVSLGEAFF. CDR3 DNA: TGCGCCAGCAGCCCGAACAGGGTTTCCCTCGGTGAAGCTTTCTTT. Full variable domain (missing parts from reference TRBV5-1 and TRBJ1-1): KAGVTQTPRYLIKTRGQQVTLSCSPISGHRSVSWYQQTPGQGLQFLFEYFSETQRNKGNFPGRFSGRQFSNSRSEMNVSTLELGDSALYLCASSPNRVSLGEAFFGQGTRLTVV.

The CDR3 region has the DNA TGTGCCAGTAGTATCACAGGGATGAGCACAGATACGCAGTATTTT. Protein product: CASSITGMSTDTQYF. The gene calls are TRBV19 and TRBJ2-3; D possibly corresponds to TRBD1 (6 bases). The germline gives CDR1 LNHDA, CDR2 SQIVND (reference sequence). The CDR3 runs 15 residues. V lost 3 bases to trimming and J lost 0 bases, with 10 bases between them. Full variable domain (outside the CDR3, taken from reference TRBV19 and TRBJ2-3): DGGITQSPKYLFRKEGQNVTLSCEQNLNHDAMYWYRQDPGQGLRLIYYSQIVNDFQKGDIAEGYSVSREKKESFPLTVTSAQKNPTAFYLCASSITGMSTDTQYFGPGTRLTVL.

The sample holds a few counts of this clonotype. J is TRBJ2-1 and V is TRBV7-9; TRBD2 matches at 7 bases. Germline lookup yields CDR1 SEHNR and CDR2 FQNEAQ (reference sequence). V shed 2 bases and J 6 bases; nucleotides not matched to a gene: 10. There are 16 residues in the CDR3. CDR3 sequence (DNA): TGTGCCAGCAGCTTAAGCTTCGGACTAGTAGTCAATGAGCAGTTCTTC. This translates into CASSLSFGLVVNEQFF.

The rearrangement links TRBV5-6 to TRBJ2-3; perhaps D is TRBD1 or TRBD2 (5 bases each). The CDR3 sequence is 15 residues long. The V end was cut by 0 bases, the J end by 5 bases, with 13 bases between. Germline loops: CDR1 SGHDT, CDR2 YYEEEE. The CDR3 region has the DNA TGTGCCAGCAGCTTGGTGGGCCTGGGGGAAGATACGCAGTATTTT. Protein product: CASSLVGLGEDTQYF.

This clonotype was counted between two and nine times. The V and J genes are TRBV20-1 and TRBJ2-7; a possible D gene is TRBD2 (6 bases). Germline assignment: CDR1 DFQATT and CDR2 SNEGSKA (reference sequence). The CDR3 sequence is 13 residues long. V shed 1 base and J shed 2 bases, with 9 bases lying between them. CDR3 coding DNA: TGCAGTGCTAGAGCAGGAGGGGCCTACGAGCAGTACTTC. As protein: CSARAGGAYEQYF.

The sample holds a few counts of this clonotype. V usage is TRBV5-1 and J usage is TRBJ2-6, with D possibly matching TRBD2 (6 bases). CDR1 is SGHRS, CDR2 YFSETQ, per germline. The CDR3 sequence is 17 residues long. Trimming left V 0 bases short and J 0 bases short, with 10 bases between. The CDR3, as DNA: TGCGCCAGCAGCTTGGTGGAGGGAGACTCTGGGGCCAACGTCCTGACTTTC. Translation: CASSLVEGDSGANVLTF.